A single sample is the source of the 8 T cell receptor beta chains below, sequenced in a study of CD8 T cells in ankylosing spondylitis. TCRdb independently ran MiXCR on the 5' RACE reads; one entry per CDR3 protein. The table lists 300,000 to 350,000 distinct CDR3 sequences, under 25% of them singletons. Sequencing input: blood, either unsorted or a sorted T cell fraction (not recorded which). These receptor sequences come from a female donor with ankylosing spondylitis or in good health (not recorded which).

The sample holds a few counts of this clonotype. The rearrangement uses TRBV4-3 and TRBJ1-5; D gene ambiguous. The V gene's germline CDR1 is LGHNA and CDR2 YSLEER. V dropped 1 base and J dropped 6 bases, with 13 bases sitting between them. This CDR3 has 15 amino acids. CDR3 nucleotide sequence: TGCGCCAGCAGCCAAGGCCCACCCGAGGGTCAGCCCCAGCATTTT. Translated, it gives CASSQGPPEGQPQHF.

This clonotype was counted only a few times. The rearrangement uses TRBV20-1 and TRBJ1-5, with D maybe TRBD1 (6 bases). This CDR3 is built from 13 residues. Trimming cost V 5 bases and J 3 bases, with 11 bases left between them. The germline gives CDR1 DFQATT, CDR2 SNEGSKA (reference sequence). The CDR3 loop is CSARPGANQPQHF. CDR3 nucleotide sequence: TGCAGTGCTCGCCCAGGGGCCAATCAGCCCCAGCATTTT.

This clonotype has more than one count but fewer than ten. The rearrangement links TRBV6-2 or TRBV6-3 to TRBJ2-3; D not certain. The germline CDR1 and CDR2 sequences are MNHEY and SVGEGT. Trimming cost V 5 bases and J 11 bases, with 17 bases left between them. This CDR3 spans 13 amino acids. The DNA for the CDR3 is TGTGCCAGCAGTATCTCCTTTGCGGCCCTGCAGTATTTT. As protein: CASSISFAALQYF.

The chain links TRBV20-1 to TRBJ1-2; possibly TRBD1 for D (5 bases). The CDR3 is made up of 11 amino acids. The ends were cut back, 5 bases at V and 4 bases at J, with 8 bases in the middle. Per the germline V gene, CDR1 is DFQATT and CDR2 is SNEGSKA (reference sequence). The DNA of the CDR3 is TGCAGTGCTCAGACAGTCTATGGCTACACCTTC. Translated, it gives CSAQTVYGYTF.

This clonotype has just a few counts. The chain couples TRBV7-2 to TRBJ2-1; 13 bases line up with TRBD2. V was clipped by 5 bases and J by 8 bases; unmatched bases: 9. The CDR3 sequence is 16 residues long. Germline CDR1 and CDR2: SGHTA and FQGNSA. CDR3 in DNA: TGTGCCAGCAGCGGATGGCCGGGACTAGCGGGGTATGAGCAGTTCTTC. Translated: CASSGWPGLAGYEQFF.

The chain carries TRBV6-2 or TRBV6-3 and TRBJ2-7; 9 bases agree with TRBD2. The DNA matches TRBJ2-1 better at its end, which makes the J call doubtful. Germline loops: CDR1 MNHEY, CDR2 SVGEGT. This CDR3 contains 15 residues. CDR3 DNA sequence: TGTGCCAGCAGTTCGGCGGGAGGGCCACACAATGAGCAGTTCTTC. It codes for CASSSAGGPHNEQFF.

The chain links TRBV11-3 to TRBJ2-3; D not certain. Germline V gives CDR1 SGHNT, CDR2 YENEEA. Trimming pared 0 bases from V and 4 bases from J, leaving 8 bases between. This CDR3 spans 14 amino acids. The CDR3 loop is CASSLDGVSDTQYF. The CDR3 DNA is TGTGCCAGCAGCTTAGATGGTGTGTCAGATACGCAGTATTTT.

In nucleotides, the CDR3 is TGCAGCGTTGAAGGCCGCCGTGGAGAGACCCAGTACTTC. Protein: CSVEGRRGETQYF. This rearrangement joins TRBV29-1 to TRBJ2-5; D gene ambiguous. The CDR3 spans 13 residues. The V gene's germline CDR1 is SQVTM and CDR2 ANQGSEA. V lost 1 base and J lost 4, with 10 bases in between.